The sequence of this T cell receptor beta chain was determined in a study of cytomegalovirus exposure and HLA in healthy donors. It was with 60 Vbeta and 13 Jbeta primers that the PCR ran. Assay used: immunoSEQ multiplex PCR; TCRdb lists only in-frame clones, some missing. The table has tens of thousands of clones, around 82% seen once; the top ten hold 1.5% to 2%. V lost 6 bases, J lost 6 bases, and 7 bases stayed unmatched. This CDR3 is built from 13 residues. Germline CDR1 is SGHVS and CDR2 is FNYEAQ. Study-wide results and limits: DRB1 showed the most TCR associations and HLA-C the fewest in a later analysis, as rates varied by HLA locus. The presence/absence work took it that sequencing depth was about the same across donors.

As concerns this clone: Its antigen remains unidentified.

The chain combines TRBV7-6 with TRBJ2-7, with 8 bases aligning to TRBD1. Sequencing input: PBMCs. This sequence was found in a man aged 18 to 30 in good health and CMV-seronegative. CDR3 nucleotide sequence: TGTGCCAGCAGTCCAGGGGGCGCGTCCGAGCAGTACTTC. As protein: CASSPGGASEQYF.